Presented here are 29 T cell receptor beta chains from one specimen sequenced in a study of blood T cell repertoires in COVID-19. TCRdb's copy holds only in-frame clones and misses some; the assay was immunoSEQ multiplex PCR. The data hold 39,000 or so clones, with 80% to 90% observed a single time. The sequenced sample consisted of peripheral blood. The receptor set was obtained from an elderly woman with active or convalescent COVID-19.

The CDR3 sequence: CASSPSAGSNQPQHF. The CDR3 bases are TGTGCCAGCAGCCCGTCGGCGGGTAGCAATCAGCCCCAGCATTTT. The chain carries TRBV6-5 and TRBJ1-5, with D unclear. Per germline, CDR1 MNHEY and CDR2 SVGAGI. V was cut by 6 bases and J by 0 bases, with 12 bases left in between. CDR3 length: 15 amino acids.

The chain is built from TRBV15 and TRBJ1-3; D remains unclear. CDR3 length: 17 residues. V dropped 0 bases and J dropped 0 bases, with 12 bases sitting between them. Germline V gene data show CDR1 as LNHNV and CDR2 as YYDKDF (reference sequence). DNA of the CDR3: TGTGCCACCAGCAGAGATGGCAGTTTAGCCTCTGGAAACACCATATATTTT. This gives the protein CATSRDGSLASGNTIYF.

This clone was counted a few times. V usage is TRBV19 and J usage is TRBJ1-5; 8 nucleotides match TRBD1. The V gene's germline CDR1 is LNHDA and CDR2 SQIVND (reference sequence). The CDR3 consists of 15 residues. After removal of 7 bases from V and 4 bases from J, the junction contained 9 bases not matched to a gene. Here the CDR3 DNA reads TGTGCCAGTAAAGGAGGACAGGGATGGAATCAGCCCCAGCATTTT. It encodes CASKGGQGWNQPQHF.

The V call is TRBV5-1, the J call TRBJ1-2; 11 bases are a match to TRBD1. Trimming at V came to 4 bases and at J to 6 bases, leaving 8 bases not matched to a gene. The CDR3 is 15 residues long. Germline loops: CDR1 SGHRS, CDR2 YFSETQ. CDR3 in amino acids: CASSLGTGGRDGYTF. The CDR3 bases are TGCGCCAGCAGCCTAGGGACAGGGGGACGAGATGGCTACACCTTC.

J is TRBJ2-7 and V is TRBV5-1, with 7 bases matching TRBD1. The V segment lost 4 bases and the J segment 2 bases; nucleotides outside the gene matches: 6. The length of the CDR3 is 14 residues. CDR1 is SGHRS and CDR2 is YFSETQ in the germline V gene. The CDR3 coding sequence is TGCGCCAGCAGCCCAGGGACAGTGGCCTACGAGCAGTACTTC. This encodes CASSPGTVAYEQYF.

This rearrangement joins TRBV20-1 to TRBJ2-3, with 10 bases identical to TRBD2. Germline CDR1 is DFQATT and CDR2 is SNEGSKA (reference sequence). The CDR3 covers 16 residues. V trimming: 3 bases; J trimming: 4 bases; junction bases outside the gene matches: 10. DNA for the CDR3: TGCAGTGCTAGTCTCATAGCGGGAGGAATAGCAGATACGCAGTATTTT. Translation: CSASLIAGGIADTQYF.

The chain employs TRBV29-1 and TRBJ2-7, with D possibly TRBD1 on 5 matching bases. The V and J ends lost 4 bases and 6 bases respectively, with 10 bases between them. The CDR3 is 11 residues long. Germline assignment: CDR1 SQVTM and CDR2 ANQGSEA. CDR3 loop: CSVATEPEQYF. DNA of the CDR3: TGCAGCGTTGCGACAGAGCCCGAGCAGTACTTC.

This chain connects TRBV28 to TRBJ1-4; a weak D match, TRBD1 (5 bases). This CDR3 has 16 amino acids. Germline assignment: CDR1 MDHEN and CDR2 SYDVKM. V was cut by 1 base and J by 3 bases, with 12 bases left in between. The CDR3 sequence is CASSLSGFRANEKLFF. Written as DNA, the CDR3 is TGTGCCAGCAGTTTATCAGGGTTTAGAGCTAATGAAAAACTGTTTTTT.

V is TRBV14 and J is TRBJ1-1; 7 bases fit TRBD1. The V gene end was trimmed by 3 bases and the J gene end by 6 bases; junction bases not matched to a gene: 7. The CDR3 totals 14 residues. Germline V gene data show CDR1 as SGHDN and CDR2 as FVKESK. The chain's CDR3 is CASSQRQGRAEAFF. The CDR3 DNA reads TGTGCCAGCAGCCAGCGACAGGGAAGGGCTGAAGCTTTCTTT.

The chain uses TRBV11-2 and TRBJ2-3; 8 nucleotides line up with TRBD2. The CDR3 runs 17 residues. Losses at the gene ends were 2 bases for V and 1 base for J; bases not matched to a gene: 8. In germline, CDR1 is SGHAT, CDR2 FQNNGV. The CDR3 is CASSLRVIAGRTDTQYF. As DNA, the CDR3 is TGTGCCAGCAGCTTACGGGTTATAGCGGGACGCACAGATACGCAGTATTTT.

The V gene is TRBV10-1, the J gene TRBJ2-1, with a tentative D call TRBD1 (6 bases). Trimming left V 5 bases short and J 7 bases short, with 12 bases between. The CDR3 length is 13 residues. In germline, CDR1 is WNHNN, CDR2 SYGVQD (reference sequence). The CDR3 sequence is CASSNGQSNEQFF. Here the CDR3 DNA reads TGCGCCAGCAGTAATGGACAGTCTAATGAGCAGTTCTTC.

This clone turned up a few times. The gene calls are TRBV27 and TRBJ2-7, with 7 bases matching TRBD2. V shed 1 base and J 3 bases; nucleotides not matched to a gene: 6. The CDR3 runs to 15 residues. Germline V gives CDR1 MNHEY, CDR2 SMNVEV (reference sequence). CDR3: CASSLYGTTNYEQYF. The CDR3 DNA reads as TGTGCCAGCAGTTTATATGGGACTACCAACTACGAGCAGTACTTC.

The genes are TRBV7-9 and TRBJ1-1; 9 bases are shared with TRBD1. J was trimmed by 3 bases and V by 4 bases; bases with no gene match: 3. Germline V gene data show CDR1 as SEHNR and CDR2 as FQNEAQ (reference sequence). There are 14 residues in the CDR3. Here the CDR3 DNA reads TGTGCCAGCAGCTCACAGGGGGCCCACACTGAAGCTTTCTTT. Residues: CASSSQGAHTEAFF.

The rearrangement uses TRBV5-1 and TRBJ2-7; 11 bases match TRBD2. From germline, CDR1 is SGHRS and CDR2 YFSETQ. J lost 5 bases, V lost 4 bases, and 8 bases had no gene match. This CDR3 contains 15 residues. The CDR3 DNA is TGCGCCAGCAGCCCGGCGGGGACTAGCGGCAACGAGCAGTACTTC. Amino acid sequence: CASSPAGTSGNEQYF. Based on the CDR3 plus reference TRBV5-1 and TRBJ2-7, the full variable domain is KAGVTQTPRYLIKTRGQQVTLSCSPISGHRSVSWYQQTPGQGLQFLFEYFSETQRNKGNFPGRFSGRQFSNSRSEMNVSTLELGDSALYLCASSPAGTSGNEQYFGPGTRLTVT.

This CDR3 is CASSQDVLWAGGHGKQFF. The CDR3 DNA reads as TGCGCCAGCAGCCAAGATGTCCTTTGGGCGGGAGGCCATGGAAAGCAGTTCTTC. This sequence joins TRBV4-1 and TRBJ2-1; 8 bases fit TRBD2. V lost 0 bases to trimming and J lost 11 bases; unmatched junction nucleotides: 18. The CDR3 contains 18 residues. Germline CDR1 MGHRA, CDR2 YSYEKL.

The chain is built from TRBV28 and TRBJ1-2, with D maybe TRBD1 (5 bases). The CDR3 covers 11 residues. Germline-derived CDR1 and CDR2 are MDHEN and SYDVKM. Between the trimmed V and J ends, which lost 4 bases and 7 bases, there was a span of 7 bases. CDR3 DNA sequence: TGTGCCAGCAGTTCGCAGGGTGGCTACACCTTC. Translated: CASSSQGGYTF.

Remarks on this clone: Germline and junction disagree at one end, which may indicate a read error. This sequence joins TRBV25-1 and TRBJ2-7; tentative D call: TRBD1 (6 bases). Germline V gene lookup returns CDR1 MGHDK and CDR2 SYGVNS. This CDR3 comprises 13 residues. The CDR3 loop reads CASSEGGHYKQYF. As DNA, the CDR3 is TGTGCCAGCAGTGAAGGGGGCCACTACAAGCAGTACTTC.

The rearrangement links TRBV3-1 (or the pseudogene TRBV3-2) to TRBJ1-3; 7 bases match TRBD1. There are 17 residues in the CDR3. The V and J ends lost 4 bases and 0 bases, in that order; junction bases with no gene match: 9. Germline CDR1 reads LGHDT; CDR2 reads YNNKEL (reference sequence). CDR3 sequence reads: CASSLHGGQSSGNTIYF. The CDR3 DNA reads as TGTGCCAGCAGCCTACACGGGGGACAGAGCTCTGGAAACACCATATATTTT.

The chain links TRBV7-3 to TRBJ2-1, with 11 bases aligning to TRBD1. In germline, CDR1 is SGHTA, CDR2 FQGTGA. This CDR3 is 16 amino acids long. The V gene end was trimmed by 3 bases and the J gene end by 6 bases; junction bases not matched to a gene: 7. CDR3: CASSFRWTGGINEQFF. The CDR3, as DNA: TGTGCCAGCAGCTTTAGGTGGACAGGGGGCATCAATGAGCAGTTCTTC.

The genes are TRBV7-3 and TRBJ2-2, with 7 bases fitting TRBD1. Trimming cost V 2 bases and J 5 bases; bases outside gene matches: 5. CDR3 length equals 15 residues. Germline values: CDR1 SGHTA, CDR2 FQGTGA. The CDR3 DNA reads TGTGCCAGCAGCTTAGGAAGGGGGCCGACCGGGGAGCTGTTTTTT. This sequence encodes CASSLGRGPTGELFF.

This clone was picked up a small number of times. The V gene is TRBV21-1, the J gene TRBJ2-2; TRBD2 reflects the table's D call only, with no check against the DNA. TRBV21-1 is given as a pseudogene. The CDR3 extends over 15 amino acids. The CDR3 loop is CASIGGGTNTGELFF. The CDR3 nucleotides are TGTGCCAGCATCGGCGGCGGTACGAACACCGGGGAGCTGTTTTTT.

This chain uses TRBV6-5 with TRBJ1-2; perhaps TRBD1 as D (5 bases). The CDR3 extends over 13 amino acids. Germline values: CDR1 MNHEY, CDR2 SVGAGI. With 4 bases removed from V and 6 bases from J, the gap between germline ends came to 12 bases. The CDR3 DNA is TGTGCCAGCAGTTGGGGCGGAGTGGATGGCTACACCTTC. It codes for CASSWGGVDGYTF.

V usage is TRBV7-8 and J usage is TRBJ2-3, with D possibly matching TRBD2 (5 bases). CDR3 length: 13 residues. V was shortened by 5 bases and J by 11 bases, with 17 bases between the two germline ends. CDR1 is SGHVS and CDR2 is FQNEAQ in the germline V gene. The CDR3 is CASSHYDAGMQYF. The DNA for the CDR3 is TGTGCCAGCAGCCACTATGACGCGGGCATGCAGTATTTT.

The gene calls are TRBV28 and TRBJ1-2; D remains ambiguous. Germline loops: CDR1 MDHEN, CDR2 SYDVKM. V lost 6 bases to trimming and J lost 8 bases, with 16 bases between them. The CDR3 is 13 amino acids. This CDR3 is CASRPTGVPGYTF. CDR3 DNA sequence: TGTGCCAGCAGGCCTACCGGGGTTCCGGGCTACACCTTC.

The chain recombines TRBV13 with TRBJ2-3; a possible D gene is TRBD2 (6 bases). The germline V and J ends were trimmed by 4 bases and 6 bases, with 8 bases remaining between them. Germline V CDR1 and CDR2: PRHDT, FYEKMQ (reference sequence). The CDR3 loop spans 12 amino acids. The DNA of the CDR3 is TGTGCCAGCAGCTCCCGGGAGGATACGCAGTATTTT. This gives the protein CASSSREDTQYF.

This chain uses TRBV7-2 with TRBJ1-1, with a tentative D call TRBD1 (5 bases). Germline lookup yields CDR1 SGHTA and CDR2 FQGNSA. This CDR3 region has 15 residues. V lost 2 bases to trimming and J lost 1 base, with 11 bases between them. The CDR3 DNA is TGTGCCAGCAGCTTATATCCGGGGGGGAACACTGAAGCTTTCTTT. Translated: CASSLYPGGNTEAFF. The whole variable domain, filled in from reference TRBV7-2 and TRBJ1-1, reads GAGVSQSPSNKVTEKGKDVELRCDPISGHTALYWYRQSLGQGLEFLIYFQGNSAPDKSGLPSDRFSAERTGGSVSTLTIQRTQQEDSAVYLCASSLYPGGNTEAFFGQGTRLTVV.

The genes are TRBV6-5 and TRBJ1-5, with D uncertain. CDR1 and CDR2 from the germline V gene are MNHEY and SVGAGI. V lost 4 bases, J lost 6 bases, and 13 bases lay in between. CDR3 length: 14 residues. The CDR3 loop reads CASSWEGTGQPQHF. The CDR3 nucleotides are TGTGCCAGCAGTTGGGAGGGTACGGGTCAGCCCCAGCATTTT.

The genes are TRBV28 and TRBJ2-3, with D possibly TRBD2 on 5 matching bases. This CDR3 region has 15 residues. Germline values: CDR1 MDHEN, CDR2 SYDVKM. Trimming took off 2 bases at V and 1 base at J, with 10 bases between the two ends. DNA of the CDR3: TGTGCCAGCAGTTTAGTGGGAGCGGGCACAGATACGCAGTATTTT. It specifies CASSLVGAGTDTQYF.

The chain links TRBV9 to TRBJ2-1; the match to TRBD2 covers 9 bases. The germline gives CDR1 SGDLS, CDR2 YYNGEE. After removal of 0 bases from V and 8 bases from J, the junction contained 9 bases not matched to a gene. This CDR3 is built from 16 residues. DNA for the CDR3: TGTGCCAGCAGCGTAGGACTAGCGGACAGAATTTATGAGCAGTTCTTC. Encoded protein: CASSVGLADRIYEQFF.